This T cell receptor (beta chain) was profiled in a study of beta chain features in type 1 diabetes. Points from the study as a whole: HLA influence on TCRB rearrangement stayed unresolved here. Diminished insertions and augmented deletions at VDJ junctions characterized type 1 diabetes patients.

J gave up 11 bases and V 9 bases, and 14 bases lay outside the gene matches. Germline V CDR1 and CDR2: LNHDA, SQIVND (reference sequence). The CDR3 has 14 amino acids. Sequencing targeted expressed TCRB transcripts, as all isolated RNA had been reverse transcribed. Clones were read by immunoSEQ multiplex PCR, and TCRdb kept only the in-frame ones, dropping some. In the table there are under 950,000 clones, about a sixth of which are singletons. Concerning this clone: What it binds is not known.

Isolation of CD4+ naive, central memory, regulatory and stem cell-like memory cells was achieved by sorting via CD45RO/CCR7/CD25/CD127/CD95/CD27. Sorted cells reached over 95% purity in every population. J is TRBJ2-2 and V is TRBV19, with 8 bases identical to TRBD1. Source material: naive CD4+ T cells from blood. The source of this sequence is a woman younger than 35 in good health. The CDR3 nucleotides are TGTGCCAGCCTAGGACAGGGAGTCCGATTAGAGCTGTTTTTT. This codes for CASLGQGVRLELFF.